This T cell receptor beta chain comes out of a study of T-cell reconstitution after alpha-beta-depleted transplantation in children. V was pared by 1 base and J by 2 bases, with 6 bases between. This CDR3 is built from 13 residues. Germline CDR1 and CDR2: SGHRS and YFSETQ. This clonotype showed up just a few times. A TCRbeta library incorporating unique molecular identifiers was prepared. TCRdb processed the PCR reads anew with MiXCR; each CDR3 protein has one entry. The data show roughly 350,000 distinct CDR3 sequences, 10% seen once. The sample was PBMCs from the stem cell graft donor, taken from the stem cell graft. The chain is built from TRBV5-1 and TRBJ1-1; the D is unclear. The sequence came from a human donor who donated a stem cell graft to a child with acute lymphoblastic leukemia. CDR3 amino acids: CASSLIANTEAFF. The CDR3 nucleotides are TGCGCCAGCAGCTTGATCGCTAACACTGAAGCTTTCTTT.